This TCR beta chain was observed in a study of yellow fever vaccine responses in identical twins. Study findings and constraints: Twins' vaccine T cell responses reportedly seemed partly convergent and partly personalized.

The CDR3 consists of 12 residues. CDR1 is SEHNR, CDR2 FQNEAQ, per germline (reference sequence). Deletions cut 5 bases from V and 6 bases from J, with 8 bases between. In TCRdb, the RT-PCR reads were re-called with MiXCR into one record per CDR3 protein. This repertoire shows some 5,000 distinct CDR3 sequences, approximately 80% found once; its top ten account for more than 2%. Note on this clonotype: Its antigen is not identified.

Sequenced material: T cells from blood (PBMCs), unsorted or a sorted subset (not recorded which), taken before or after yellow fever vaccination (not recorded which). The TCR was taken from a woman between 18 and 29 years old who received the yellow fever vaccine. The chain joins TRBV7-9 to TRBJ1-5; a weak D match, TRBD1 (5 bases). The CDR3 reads CASSEGVQPQHF. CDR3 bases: TGTGCCAGCAGCGAAGGGGTTCAGCCCCAGCATTTT.